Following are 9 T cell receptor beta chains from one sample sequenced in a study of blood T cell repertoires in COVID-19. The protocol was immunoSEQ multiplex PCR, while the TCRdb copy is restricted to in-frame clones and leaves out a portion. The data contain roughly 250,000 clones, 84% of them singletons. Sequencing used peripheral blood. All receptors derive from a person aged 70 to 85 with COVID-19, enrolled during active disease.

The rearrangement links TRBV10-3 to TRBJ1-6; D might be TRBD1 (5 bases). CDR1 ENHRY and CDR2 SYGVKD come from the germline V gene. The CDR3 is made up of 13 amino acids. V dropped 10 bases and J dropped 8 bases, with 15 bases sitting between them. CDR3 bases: TGTGCCAACACCCCGGGCAGGGATTCACCCCTCCACTTT. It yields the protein CANTPGRDSPLHF.

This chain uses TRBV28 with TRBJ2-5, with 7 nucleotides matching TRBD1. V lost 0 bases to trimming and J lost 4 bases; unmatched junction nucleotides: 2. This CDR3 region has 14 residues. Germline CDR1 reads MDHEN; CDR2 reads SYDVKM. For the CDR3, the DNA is TGTGCCAGCAGTTTATGGGACAGGCGAGAGACCCAGTACTTC. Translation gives CASSLWDRRETQYF.

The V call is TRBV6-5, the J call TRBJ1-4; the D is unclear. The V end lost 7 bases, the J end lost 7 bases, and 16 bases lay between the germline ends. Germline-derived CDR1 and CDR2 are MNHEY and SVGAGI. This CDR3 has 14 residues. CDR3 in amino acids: CASNPRLSGEKLFF. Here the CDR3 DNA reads TGTGCCAGCAATCCGCGTCTGAGCGGTGAAAAACTGTTTTTT.

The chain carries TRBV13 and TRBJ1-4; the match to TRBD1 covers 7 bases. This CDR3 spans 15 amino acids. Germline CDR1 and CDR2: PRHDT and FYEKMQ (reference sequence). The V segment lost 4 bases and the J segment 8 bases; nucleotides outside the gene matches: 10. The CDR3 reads CASSSRQGWSEKLFF. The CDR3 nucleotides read TGTGCCAGCAGCTCCAGACAGGGTTGGAGCGAAAAACTGTTTTTT.

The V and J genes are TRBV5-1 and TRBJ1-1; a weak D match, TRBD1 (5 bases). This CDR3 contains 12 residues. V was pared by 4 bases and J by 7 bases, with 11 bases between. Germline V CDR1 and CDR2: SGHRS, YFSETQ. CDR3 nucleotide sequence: TGCGCCAGCAGCGCCGATCAGGGTGAAGCTTTCTTT. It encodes CASSADQGEAFF.

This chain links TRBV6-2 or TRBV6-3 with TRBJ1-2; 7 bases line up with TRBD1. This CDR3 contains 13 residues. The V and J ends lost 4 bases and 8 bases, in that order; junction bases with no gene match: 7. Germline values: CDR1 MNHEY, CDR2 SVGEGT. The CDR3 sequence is CASSLTGTLGYTF. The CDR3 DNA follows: TGTGCCAGCAGTTTGACAGGGACCTTGGGCTACACCTTC.

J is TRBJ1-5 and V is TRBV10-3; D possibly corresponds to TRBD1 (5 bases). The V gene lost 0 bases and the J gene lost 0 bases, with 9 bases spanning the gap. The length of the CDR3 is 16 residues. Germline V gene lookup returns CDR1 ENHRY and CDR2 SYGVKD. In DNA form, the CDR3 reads TGTGCCATCAGTGAGTCGATACAGGCTAGCAATCAGCCCCAGCATTTT. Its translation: CAISESIQASNQPQHF.

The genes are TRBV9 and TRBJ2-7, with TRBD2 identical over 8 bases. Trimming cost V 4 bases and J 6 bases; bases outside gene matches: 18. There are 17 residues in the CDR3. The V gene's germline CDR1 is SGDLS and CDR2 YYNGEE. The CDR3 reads CASSPTSRGGVTLEQYF. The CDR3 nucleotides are TGTGCCAGCAGCCCAACCTCCCGGGGGGGGGTTACCCTCGAGCAGTACTTC. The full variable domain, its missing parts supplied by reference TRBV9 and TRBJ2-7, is DSGVTQTPKHLITATGQRVTLRCSPRSGDLSVYWYQQSLDQGLQFLIQYYNGEERAKGNILERFSAQQFPDLHSELNLSSLELGDSALYFCASSPTSRGGVTLEQYFGPGTRLTVT.

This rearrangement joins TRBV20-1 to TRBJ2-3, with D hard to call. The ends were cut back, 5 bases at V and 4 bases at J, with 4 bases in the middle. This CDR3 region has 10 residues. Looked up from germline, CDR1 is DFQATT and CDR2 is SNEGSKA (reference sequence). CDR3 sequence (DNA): TGCAGTGCTGCGGCAGATACGCAGTATTTT. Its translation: CSAAADTQYF.